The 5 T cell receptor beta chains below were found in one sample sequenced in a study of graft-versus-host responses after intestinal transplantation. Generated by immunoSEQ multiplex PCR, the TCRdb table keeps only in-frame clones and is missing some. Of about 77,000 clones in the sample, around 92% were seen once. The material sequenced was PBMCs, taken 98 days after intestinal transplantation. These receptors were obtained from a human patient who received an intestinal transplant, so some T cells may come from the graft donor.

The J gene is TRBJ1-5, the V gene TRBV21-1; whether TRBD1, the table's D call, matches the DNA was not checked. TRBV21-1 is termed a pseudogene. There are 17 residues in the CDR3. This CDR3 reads CASPALPQGAGFQPQHF. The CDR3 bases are TGTGCCAGCCCCGCCCTGCCACAGGGGGCCGGGTTTCAGCCCCAGCATTTT.

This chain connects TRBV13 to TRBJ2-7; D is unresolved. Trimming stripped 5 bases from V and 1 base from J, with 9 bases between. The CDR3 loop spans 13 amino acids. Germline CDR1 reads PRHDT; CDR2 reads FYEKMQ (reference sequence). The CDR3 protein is CASSPGRSYEQYF. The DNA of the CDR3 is TGTGCCAGCAGCCCCGGCCGTTCCTACGAGCAGTACTTC. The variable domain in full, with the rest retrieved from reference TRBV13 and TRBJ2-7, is AAGVIQSPRHLIKEKRETATLKCYPIPRHDTVYWYQQGPGQDPQFLISFYEKMQSDKGSIPDRFSAQQFSDYHSELNMSSLELGDSALYFCASSPGRSYEQYFGPGTRLTVT.

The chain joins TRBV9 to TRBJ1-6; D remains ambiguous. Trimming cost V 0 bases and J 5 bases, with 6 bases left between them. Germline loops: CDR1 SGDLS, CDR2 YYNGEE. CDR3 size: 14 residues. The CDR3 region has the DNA TGTGCCAGCAGCGTAGGGAGAAATAATTCACCCCTCCACTTT. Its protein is CASSVGRNNSPLHF. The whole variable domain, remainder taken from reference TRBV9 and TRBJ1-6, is DSGVTQTPKHLITATGQRVTLRCSPRSGDLSVYWYQQSLDQGLQFLIQYYNGEERAKGNILERFSAQQFPDLHSELNLSSLELGDSALYFCASSVGRNNSPLHFGNGTRLTVT.

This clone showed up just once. CDR3 residues: CAGTRGSLTHSPLHF. In DNA form, the CDR3 reads TGTGCCGGGACTAGGGGGAGCCTTACCCATTCACCCCTCCACTTT. This rearrangement joins TRBV6-1 to TRBJ1-6, with D maybe TRBD1 (6 bases). CDR1 and CDR2 (germline): MNHNS, SASEGT. Trimming stripped 11 bases from V and 8 bases from J, with 22 bases between. This CDR3 has 15 residues.

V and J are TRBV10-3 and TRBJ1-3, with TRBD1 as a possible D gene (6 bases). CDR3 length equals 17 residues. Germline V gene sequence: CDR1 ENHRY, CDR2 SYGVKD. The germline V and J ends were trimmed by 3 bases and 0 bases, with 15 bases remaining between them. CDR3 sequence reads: CAISDLDRSNSGNTIYF. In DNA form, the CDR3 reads TGTGCCATCAGTGATTTAGACAGGTCAAACTCTGGAAACACCATATATTTT.